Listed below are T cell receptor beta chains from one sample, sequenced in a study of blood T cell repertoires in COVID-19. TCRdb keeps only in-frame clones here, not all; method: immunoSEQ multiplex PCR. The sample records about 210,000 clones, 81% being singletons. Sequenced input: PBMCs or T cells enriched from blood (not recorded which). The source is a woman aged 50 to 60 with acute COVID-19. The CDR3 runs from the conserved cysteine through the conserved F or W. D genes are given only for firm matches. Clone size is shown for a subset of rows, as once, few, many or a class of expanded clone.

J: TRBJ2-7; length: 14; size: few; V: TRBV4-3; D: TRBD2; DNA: TGCGCCAGCAGCCGCGGGGGAAGCTCCTACGAGCAGTACTTC; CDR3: CASSRGGSSYEQYF
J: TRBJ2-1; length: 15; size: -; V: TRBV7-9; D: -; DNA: TGTGCCAGCAGCTTAACGGGGGTCCCCTACAATGAGCAGTTCTTC; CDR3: CASSLTGVPYNEQFF
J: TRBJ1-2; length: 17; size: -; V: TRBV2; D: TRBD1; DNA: TGTGCCAGCAACGGTGGACAGGGGGAATTAAATAACTATGGCTACACCTTC; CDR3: CASNGGQGELNNYGYTF
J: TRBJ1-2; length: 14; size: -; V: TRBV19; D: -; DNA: TGTGCCAGTAGTCTCACAGCAAGTAGTACGGGCTACACCTTC; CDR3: CASSLTASSTGYTF
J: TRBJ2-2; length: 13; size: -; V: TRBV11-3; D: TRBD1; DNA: TGTGCCAGCAGCGCACAGGGGACCGGGGAGCTGTTTTTT; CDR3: CASSAQGTGELFF
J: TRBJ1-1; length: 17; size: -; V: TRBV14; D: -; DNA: TGTGCCAGCAGCCCCAAGAGGGCAGGTGGGGTGAACACTGAAGCTTTCTTT; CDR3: CASSPKRAGGVNTEAFF
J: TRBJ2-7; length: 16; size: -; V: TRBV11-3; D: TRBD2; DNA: TGTGCCAGCAGACAACAAAAAGCGGGGGGGACCTACGAGCAGTACTTC; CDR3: CASRQQKAGGTYEQYF
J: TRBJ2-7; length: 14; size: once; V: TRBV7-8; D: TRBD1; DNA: TGTGCCAGCAGCTTAGGACAGGGTGGTTACGAGCAGTACTTC; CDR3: CASSLGQGGYEQYF
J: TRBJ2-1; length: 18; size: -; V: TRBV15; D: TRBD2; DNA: TGTGCCACCAGCAGAGACCCGATTCAGCGGGAGGTATACAATGAGCAGTTCTTC; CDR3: CATSRDPIQREVYNEQFF
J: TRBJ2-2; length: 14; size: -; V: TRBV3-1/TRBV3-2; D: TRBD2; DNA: TGTGCCAGCAGACGCGGGGGGAACACCGGGGAGCTGTTTTTT; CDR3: CASRRGGNTGELFF
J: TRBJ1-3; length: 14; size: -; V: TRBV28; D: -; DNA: TGTGCCAGCAGTTTCCCGTACTCTGGAAACACCATATATTTT; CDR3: CASSFPYSGNTIYF
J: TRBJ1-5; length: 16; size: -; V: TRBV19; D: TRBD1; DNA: TGTGCCGCCCGACCCGGGGACAGGGGAGGCAATCAGCCCCAGCATTTT; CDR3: CAARPGDRGGNQPQHF
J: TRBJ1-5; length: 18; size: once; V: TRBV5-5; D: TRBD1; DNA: TGTGCCAGCAGCTCTTTTGGACAGGGCGAGAGCAGCAATCAGCCCCAGCATTTT; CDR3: CASSSFGQGESSNQPQHF
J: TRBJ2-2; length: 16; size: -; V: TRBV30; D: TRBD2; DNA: TGTGCCACGAATACCCTAGCGGGAGAATACACCGGGGAGCTGTTTTTT; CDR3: CATNTLAGEYTGELFF
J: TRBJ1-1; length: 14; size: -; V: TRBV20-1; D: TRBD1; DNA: TGCAGTGCTAGTAGAGACAGGGCATCCGCTGAAGCTTTCTTT; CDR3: CSASRDRASAEAFF
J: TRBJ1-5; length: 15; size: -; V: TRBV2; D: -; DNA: TGTGCCAGCAGTGAAGCGGAGGGGAGCAATCAGCCCCAGCATTTT; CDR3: CASSEAEGSNQPQHF
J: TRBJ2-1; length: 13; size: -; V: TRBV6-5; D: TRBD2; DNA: TGTGCCACAAAGCGGGAGCAGTACAATGAGCAGTTCTTC; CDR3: CATKREQYNEQFF
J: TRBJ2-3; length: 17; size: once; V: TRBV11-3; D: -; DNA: TGTGCCAGCAGCTCGCCCTTTTCGTCCGGGGAGGTAGATACGCAGTATTTT; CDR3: CASSSPFSSGEVDTQYF
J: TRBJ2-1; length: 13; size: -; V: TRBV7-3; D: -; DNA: TGTGCCAGCAGCTTAGGGGAGATTCAAGAGCAGTTCTTC; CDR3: CASSLGEIQEQFF
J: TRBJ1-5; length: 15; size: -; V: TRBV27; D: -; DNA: TGTGCCAGCACCCCCATGGCGAGCGGCAATCAGCCCCAGCATTTT; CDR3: CASTPMASGNQPQHF
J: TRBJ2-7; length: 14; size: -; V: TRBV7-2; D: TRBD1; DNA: TGTGCCAGCAGCTTCCCGGACAGGGGCAGCGAGCAGTACTTC; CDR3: CASSFPDRGSEQYF
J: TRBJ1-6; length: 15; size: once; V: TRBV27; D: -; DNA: TGTGCCAGCAGCTTACAGGCCACCTATAATTCACCCCTCCACTTT; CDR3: CASSLQATYNSPLHF
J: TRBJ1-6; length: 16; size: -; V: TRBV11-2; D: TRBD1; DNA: TGTGCCAGCACCAAAGGGGACAGGGGATATAATTCACCCCTCCACTTT; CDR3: CASTKGDRGYNSPLHF
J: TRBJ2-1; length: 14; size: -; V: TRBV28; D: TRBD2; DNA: TGTGCCATTATGGCCGGGACTAATGCCAATGAGCAGTTCTTC; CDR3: CAIMAGTNANEQFF
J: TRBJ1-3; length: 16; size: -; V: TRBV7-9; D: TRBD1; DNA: TGTGCCAGCAGCTTAGGACAGGGTCGGTCTGGAAACACCATATATTTT; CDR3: CASSLGQGRSGNTIYF
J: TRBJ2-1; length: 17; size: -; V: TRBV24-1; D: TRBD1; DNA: TGTGCCACCAGTGGTCAAACCGGGACAGGGGACCCCAATGAGCAGTTCTTC; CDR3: CATSGQTGTGDPNEQFF
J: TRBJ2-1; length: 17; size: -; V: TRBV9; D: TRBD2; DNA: TGTGCCAGCAGCGTAGAGATCGGACAAGCGGGGTGGAATGAGCAGTTCTTC; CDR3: CASSVEIGQAGWNEQFF
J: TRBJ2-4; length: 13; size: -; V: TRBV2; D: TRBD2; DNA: TGTGCCAGCCGGGGCAGCGGGGAAAACATTCAGTACTTC; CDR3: CASRGSGENIQYF
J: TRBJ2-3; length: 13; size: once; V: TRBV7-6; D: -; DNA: TGTGCCAGCAGCTTACCGAGTACAGATACGCAGTATTTT; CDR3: CASSLPSTDTQYF
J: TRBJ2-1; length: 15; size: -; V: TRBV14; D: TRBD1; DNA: TGTGCCAGCAGCCAAGGCCCAGGGGGCTTTAATGAGCAGTTCTTC; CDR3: CASSQGPGGFNEQFF
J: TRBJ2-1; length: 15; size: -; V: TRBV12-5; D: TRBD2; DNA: TGTGCTAGTGGTTTTTTAGCGGGTGGGATTGGTGAGCAGTTCTTC; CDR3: CASGFLAGGIGEQFF
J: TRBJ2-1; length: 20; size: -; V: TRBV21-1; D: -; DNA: TGTGCCAGCAGCAAACATGTTAGCGGGGGGACCCTCTCGGAGAACAATGAGCAGTTCTTC; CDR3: CASSKHVSGGTLSENNEQFF